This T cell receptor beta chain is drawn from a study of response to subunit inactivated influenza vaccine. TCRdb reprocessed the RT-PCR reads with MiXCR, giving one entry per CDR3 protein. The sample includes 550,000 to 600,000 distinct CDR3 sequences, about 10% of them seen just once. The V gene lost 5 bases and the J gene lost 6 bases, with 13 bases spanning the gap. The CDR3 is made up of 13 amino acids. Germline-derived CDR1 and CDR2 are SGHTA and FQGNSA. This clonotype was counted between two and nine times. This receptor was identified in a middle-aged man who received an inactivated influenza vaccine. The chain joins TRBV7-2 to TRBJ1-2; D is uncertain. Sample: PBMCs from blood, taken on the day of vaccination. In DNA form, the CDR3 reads TGTGCCAGCAGCACCGGTCCGGGGAATGGCTACACCTTC. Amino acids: CASSTGPGNGYTF. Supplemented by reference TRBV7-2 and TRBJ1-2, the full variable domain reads GAGVSQSPSNKVTEKGKDVELRCDPISGHTALYWYRQSLGQGLEFLIYFQGNSAPDKSGLPSDRFSAERTGGSVSTLTIQRTQQEDSAVYLCASSTGPGNGYTFGSGTRLTVV.